Each of the 3 T cell receptor beta chains below was sequenced from the same sample in a study of response to subunit inactivated influenza vaccine. TCRdb reprocessed the RT-PCR reads via MiXCR and lists one record per CDR3 protein. The sample includes 550,000 to 600,000 distinct CDR3 sequences, 12% of them seen just once. The sample was PBMCs from blood, taken on the day of vaccination. The source of these receptors is a man in his forties or fifties who received an inactivated influenza vaccine.

This clonotype showed up just a few times. V gene TRBV4-1 combines with J gene TRBJ2-2; no clear D gene. Per germline, CDR1 MGHRA and CDR2 YSYEKL. This CDR3 comprises 17 residues. The V gene lost 0 bases and the J gene lost 0 bases, with 11 bases spanning the gap. The CDR3 sequence: CASSQEGLSSNTGELFF. For the CDR3, the DNA is TGCGCCAGCAGCCAAGAAGGGTTATCCTCGAACACCGGGGAGCTGTTTTTT.

As concerns this clonotype: One end of the junction does not line up with germline, which may come from a read error. The chain uses TRBV3-1 and TRBJ2-1, with D possibly TRBD2 on 6 matching bases. CDR1 and CDR2 (germline): LGHDT, YNNKEL (reference sequence). The CDR3 consists of 19 residues. The chain's CDR3 is CTSSRNSGPLSLGYNEQFF. DNA for the CDR3: TGTACCAGCAGTCGTAATAGCGGCCCTCTGAGCCTGGGCTACAATGAGCAGTTCTTC.

V usage is TRBV4-2 and J usage is TRBJ2-1; D gene uncertain. CDR3 length: 17 residues. Germline CDR1 is LGHNA and CDR2 is YNFKEQ. V lost 0 bases, J lost 0 bases, and 12 bases lay in between. The CDR3 is CASSQDRAESSYNEQFF. CDR3 in DNA: TGTGCCAGCAGCCAAGATCGGGCGGAGAGCTCCTACAATGAGCAGTTCTTC.